Following are 8 T cell receptor beta chains from one sample sequenced in a study of T cell clones after liver transplantation. Assay: immunoSEQ multiplex PCR; the TCRdb copy retains only in-frame clones and omits some. The data hold about 80,000 clones, with 65% to 85% observed a single time. Sample: CD4+ T cells from blood, taken approximately 45 months after liver transplant. The receptors here all came from a human patient who received a liver transplant. The T cells may partly be graft donor cells.

The chain has TRBV6-1 and TRBJ2-3; maybe TRBD2 (6 bases). The CDR3 is 16 amino acids. CDR1 is MNHNS, CDR2 SASEGT, per germline. V was shortened by 2 bases and J by 2 bases, with 14 bases between the two germline ends. CDR3 residues: CASSENAGIPTDTQYF. CDR3 DNA sequence: TGTGCCAGCAGTGAAAACGCGGGGATTCCCACAGATACGCAGTATTTT.

In this sample, this clone turned up once. CDR3 in DNA: TGTGCCAGCAGCTTAATGAGGGGCGGTCGGACTAATGAAAAACTGTTTTTT. Translated, it gives CASSLMRGGRTNEKLFF. The chain uses TRBV7-8 and TRBJ1-4, with a weak D call TRBD1 (5 bases). Germline V gives CDR1 SGHVS, CDR2 FQNEAQ. Trimming shortened V by 2 bases and J by 2 bases, and 15 bases separated the two germline ends. This CDR3 spans 17 amino acids.

The CDR3 region has the DNA TGTGCCAGCAGTGTGGACAGGGGGGGCGAGCAGTACTTC. Encoded protein: CASSVDRGGEQYF. This rearrangement joins TRBV2 to TRBJ2-7; TRBD1 matches 10 bases. Losses at the gene ends were 4 bases for V and 6 bases for J; bases not matched to a gene: 3. Germline CDR1 reads SNHLY; CDR2 reads FYNNEI. This CDR3 has 13 amino acids.

The chain carries TRBV2 and TRBJ2-3, with a tentative D call TRBD2 (5 bases). This CDR3 is 16 amino acids long. V was shortened by 3 bases and J by 8 bases, with 21 bases between the two germline ends. From germline, CDR1 is SNHLY and CDR2 FYNNEI. In nucleotides, the CDR3 is TGTGCCAGCAGTGAGGGCCCTACGGGGAAATTAGCTACGCAGTATTTT. Residues: CASSEGPTGKLATQYF.

This chain uses TRBV11-2 with TRBJ2-5; 15 bases are shared with TRBD2. The V segment lost 5 bases and the J segment 5 bases; nucleotides outside the gene matches: 9. In germline, CDR1 is SGHAT, CDR2 FQNNGV. This CDR3 has 17 amino acids. The CDR3: CASSPGLAGGPRETQYF. DNA of the CDR3: TGTGCCAGCAGCCCCGGACTAGCGGGAGGGCCGAGGGAGACCCAGTACTTC.

This sequence joins TRBV7-3 and TRBJ2-5; D gene ambiguous. CDR1 is SGHTA and CDR2 is FQGTGA in the germline V gene. The CDR3 consists of 13 residues. The V and J ends lost 5 bases and 1 base respectively, with 8 bases between them. CDR3 protein: CASSRSLQETQYF. CDR3 coding DNA: TGTGCCAGCAGCCGAAGCCTCCAAGAGACCCAGTACTTC.

This clone was seen a single time. The V call is TRBV6-6, the J call TRBJ1-1; D is uncertain. V was trimmed by 6 bases and J by 3 bases, leaving 8 bases between them. CDR3 length: 12 amino acids. Germline V gene data show CDR1 as MNHNY and CDR2 as SVGAGI (reference sequence). The CDR3 DNA sequence: TGTGCCAGCAGCGAGGATGACACTGAAGCTTTCTTT. It specifies CASSEDDTEAFF.

The chain uses TRBV6-1 and TRBJ2-7, with 7 bases matching TRBD1. The ends lost 5 bases at V and 2 bases at J; junction bases unmatched: 6. CDR3 length: 14 amino acids. The germline gives CDR1 MNHNS, CDR2 SASEGT. CDR3 region: CASSPTRGPYEQYF. CDR3 in DNA: TGTGCCAGCAGTCCTACTAGGGGGCCCTACGAGCAGTACTTC.